The rows below give T cell receptor beta chains drawn from one sample of a study of regulatory T cells in long-lasting Graves disease. Each CDR3 protein gets one entry after TCRdb re-called the multiplex PCR reads with MiXCR. The profile shows under 500,000 distinct CDR3 sequences, 20% to 25% of them singletons. The specimen was peripheral blood mononuclear cells (PBMCs), collected when the disease was refractory, from a patient treated with antithyroid drugs. These receptors came from a female donor with Graves disease. The CDR3 runs from the conserved cysteine through the conserved F or W.

TRBV11-2	TRBJ1-1	CASSLVTGTEAFF
TRBV20-1	TRBJ1-2	CSAPRQGEGGYTF
TRBV20-1	TRBJ2-7	CSARGRGTSGSSYEQYF
TRBV4-2	TRBJ2-6	CASSQGPPSGANVLTF
TRBV28	TRBJ2-3	CASSTLGHTQYF
TRBV12-3/TRBV12-4	TRBJ2-7	CASSPRRGRGAYEQYF
TRBV7-2	TRBJ1-5	CASSWHGGTHQPQHF
TRBV6-1	TRBJ2-3	CASSEVASGRLNTQYF
TRBV6-2/TRBV6-3	TRBJ1-1	CASSYSQGGGTEAFF
TRBV7-9	TRBJ2-7	CASSSPMSYEQYF
TRBV13	TRBJ1-3	CASSLGFRSSGNTIYF
TRBV29-1	TRBJ2-7	CSVEWQGTYEQYF
TRBV19	TRBJ1-5	CAGMEVDGQPQHF
TRBV3-1	TRBJ1-2	CASSEQGVHGYTF
TRBV10-3	TRBJ1-2	CATNRGRIGGYTF
TRBV5-1	TRBJ2-1	CASSLVATGTHNEQFF
TRBV9	TRBJ2-2	CASSNSGSTGELFF
TRBV3-1	TRBJ2-5	CASSQGGVGKTQYF
TRBV10-2	TRBJ1-1	CASSDSGSWVNTEAFF
TRBV5-1	TRBJ2-5	CASSLVGTSRLETQYF
TRBV27	TRBJ2-7	CASSSPGQGIREQYF
TRBV6-5	TRBJ2-4	CASSYSPGQGVDIQYF
TRBV3-1	TRBJ2-7	CASSLGQGAGDSYF